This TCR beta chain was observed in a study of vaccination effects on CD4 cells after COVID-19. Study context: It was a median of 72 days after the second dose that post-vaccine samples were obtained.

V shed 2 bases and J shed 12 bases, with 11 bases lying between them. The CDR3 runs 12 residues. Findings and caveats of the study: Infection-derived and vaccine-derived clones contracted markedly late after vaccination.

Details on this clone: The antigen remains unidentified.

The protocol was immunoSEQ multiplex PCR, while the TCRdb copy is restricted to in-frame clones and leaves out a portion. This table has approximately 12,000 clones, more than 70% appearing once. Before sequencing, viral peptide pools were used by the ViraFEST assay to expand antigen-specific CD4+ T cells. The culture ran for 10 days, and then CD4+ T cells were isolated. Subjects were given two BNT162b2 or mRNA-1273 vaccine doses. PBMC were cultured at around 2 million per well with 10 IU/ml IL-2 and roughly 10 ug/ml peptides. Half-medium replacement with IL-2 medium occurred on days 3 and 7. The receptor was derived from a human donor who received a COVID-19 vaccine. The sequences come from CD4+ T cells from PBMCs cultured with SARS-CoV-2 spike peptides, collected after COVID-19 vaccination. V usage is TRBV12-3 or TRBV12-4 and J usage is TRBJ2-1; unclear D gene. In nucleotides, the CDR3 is TGTGCCAGCAGTTTACCAGGCCTAGGGCAGTTCTTC. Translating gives CASSLPGLGQFF.